The 18 T cell receptor beta chains given below trace back to one sample, sequenced in a study of blood T cell repertoires in COVID-19. Assay: immunoSEQ multiplex PCR; the TCRdb copy retains only in-frame clones and omits some. The repertoire holds around 340,000 clones, roughly 85% seen once, with around 4.2% in the top ten. The specimen was PBMCs or T cells enriched from blood (not recorded which). The receptors derive from a woman aged 40-49 years with acute COVID-19.

In this sample, this clone turned up once. The V and J genes are TRBV28 and TRBJ2-1; 9 bases agree with TRBD2. V shed 4 bases and J 7 bases; nucleotides not matched to a gene: 23. The CDR3 is 20 residues long. Looked up from germline, CDR1 is MDHEN and CDR2 is SYDVKM. CDR3 in amino acids: CASSYPSTLKILAGANEQFF. The DNA for the CDR3 is TGTGCCAGCAGTTATCCCTCGACCTTGAAAATCTTAGCGGGAGCGAATGAGCAGTTCTTC.

This clone was seen more than once but under ten times. V gene TRBV7-8 combines with J gene TRBJ1-3; D is unresolved. The CDR3 has 14 residues. The germline V gene has CDR1 SGHVS and CDR2 FQNEAQ. V lost 5 bases, J lost 0 bases, and 8 bases lay in between. The CDR3: CASSVLVSGNTIYF. The CDR3 nucleotides are TGTGCCAGCAGCGTCCTAGTCTCTGGAAACACCATATATTTT.

This sequence joins TRBV5-1 and TRBJ2-5, with D tentatively TRBD2 (5 bases). This CDR3 contains 14 residues. The germline V and J ends were trimmed by 0 bases and 5 bases, with 11 bases remaining between them. In germline, CDR1 is SGHRS, CDR2 YFSETQ. The CDR3 protein is CASSLEGGSETQYF. Written as DNA, the CDR3 is TGCGCCAGCAGCTTGGAAGGAGGTTCGGAGACCCAGTACTTC.

This sequence joins TRBV6-1 and TRBJ1-6; D remains ambiguous. The CDR3 covers 15 residues. The V and J ends lost 3 bases and 10 bases respectively, with 16 bases between them. Germline V gene sequence: CDR1 MNHNS, CDR2 SASEGT. The CDR3 sequence is CASSDPGSLGSPLHF. The CDR3 DNA sequence: TGTGCCAGCAGTGACCCCGGGTCACTCGGGTCACCCCTCCACTTT.

The chain is built from TRBV7-2 and TRBJ2-7; 9 bases are a match to TRBD2. CDR3 size: 13 residues. Losses at the gene ends were 5 bases for V and 6 bases for J; bases not matched to a gene: 5. Germline V gene data show CDR1 as SGHTA and CDR2 as FQGNSA. Here the CDR3 reads CASSPGLASEQYF. CDR3 DNA sequence: TGTGCCAGCAGCCCGGGACTAGCCTCCGAGCAGTACTTC.

This chain links TRBV11-2 with TRBJ1-4; D is ambiguous. The germline V and J ends were trimmed by 4 bases and 8 bases, with 14 bases remaining between them. Germline CDR1 is SGHAT and CDR2 is FQNNGV. The CDR3 is 14 amino acids. This CDR3 reads CASSSRSAREKLFF. Here the CDR3 DNA reads TGTGCCAGCAGCTCTCGGTCCGCCCGGGAAAAACTGTTTTTT.

CDR3 sequence: CASSIDIRTRRANYGYTF. CDR3 sequence (DNA): TGTGCCAGTAGTATAGATATCAGGACGAGGAGGGCTAACTATGGCTACACCTTC. The chain uses TRBV19 and TRBJ1-2; D is ambiguous. The CDR3 sequence is 18 residues long. V was trimmed by 0 bases and J by 0 bases, leaving 17 bases between them. Germline values: CDR1 LNHDA, CDR2 SQIVND (reference sequence).

The chain uses TRBV2 and TRBJ1-2; tentatively, D is TRBD1 (5 bases). The germline gives CDR1 SNHLY, CDR2 FYNNEI. This CDR3 has 13 residues. Trimming left V 6 bases short and J 4 bases short, with 12 bases between. In DNA, the CDR3 is TGTGCCAGCAGCGAGCTGGGACTCTATGGCTACACCTTC. Translated: CASSELGLYGYTF.

The chain joins TRBV7-3 to TRBJ2-2, with 9 bases fitting TRBD1. V lost 5 bases to trimming and J lost 1 base; unmatched junction nucleotides: 8. The germline CDR1 and CDR2 sequences are SGHTA and FQGTGA. This CDR3 is 17 amino acids long. CDR3 sequence: CASSPSLGQGNTGELFF. CDR3 bases: TGTGCCAGCAGCCCCTCGTTGGGACAGGGGAACACCGGGGAGCTGTTTTTT.

The chain couples TRBV15 to TRBJ2-3, with D tentatively TRBD1 (6 bases). From germline, CDR1 is LNHNV and CDR2 YYDKDF (reference sequence). This CDR3 has 15 residues. Trimming left V 1 base short and J 6 bases short, with 14 bases between. CDR3: CATSRVGGGMDTQYF. The DNA of the CDR3 is TGTGCCACCAGCAGAGTTGGGGGCGGAATGGATACGCAGTATTTT. The variable domain in full, completed from reference TRBV15 and TRBJ2-3, reads DAMVIQNPRYQVTQFGKPVTLSCSQTLNHNVMYWYQQKSSQAPKLLFHYYDKDFNNEADTPDNFQSRRPNTSFCFLDIRSPGLGDTAMYLCATSRVGGGMDTQYFGPGTRLTVL.

In its sample, this clone was seen a few times. V usage is TRBV11-2 and J usage is TRBJ2-7; 7 nucleotides align to TRBD1. This CDR3 is built from 15 residues. CDR1 and CDR2 from the germline V gene are SGHAT and FQNNGV. Losses at the gene ends were 1 base for V and 1 base for J; bases not matched to a gene: 4. CDR3 coding DNA: TGTGCCAGCAGCTTAGTGGCCAGGGGGTCCTACGAGCAGTACTTC. Amino acids: CASSLVARGSYEQYF.

This sequence joins TRBV7-6 and TRBJ1-3; TRBD1 aligns across 11 bases. Unmatched junction bases numbered 7, after V lost 1 base and J lost 5 bases. The CDR3 contains 17 residues. Germline-derived CDR1 and CDR2 are SGHVS and FNYEAQ. The CDR3 here is CASSLVSGTGGRNTIYF. The CDR3 nucleotides are TGTGCCAGCAGCTTAGTTTCCGGGACAGGGGGTAGAAACACCATATATTTT.

This chain links TRBV7-8 with TRBJ1-2; unclear D gene. V was trimmed by 5 bases and J by 1 base, leaving 11 bases between them. Germline CDR1 SGHVS, CDR2 FQNEAQ. The CDR3 contains 14 residues. The CDR3 sequence: CASSPDTINYGYTF. In nucleotides, the CDR3 is TGTGCCAGCAGCCCCGACACCATTAACTATGGCTACACCTTC.

V gene TRBV11-2 combines with J gene TRBJ2-7; 7 bases align to TRBD1. V lost 3 bases and J lost 6; bases outside the gene matches: 2. The CDR3 extends over 12 amino acids. In germline, CDR1 is SGHAT, CDR2 FQNNGV. The CDR3 loop reads CASSLTGTEQYF. The DNA of the CDR3 is TGTGCCAGCAGCTTGACAGGGACCGAGCAGTACTTC.

This chain connects TRBV6-5 to TRBJ1-5, with 10 bases aligning to TRBD1. This CDR3 is built from 15 residues. Germline lookup yields CDR1 MNHEY and CDR2 SVGAGI. V dropped 5 bases and J dropped 7; count of bases not matched to a gene: 8. The CDR3: CASSPIDRGRQPQHF. Here the CDR3 DNA reads TGTGCCAGCAGTCCGATCGACAGGGGGCGACAGCCCCAGCATTTT.

The chain recombines TRBV9 with TRBJ2-7; 7 nucleotides line up with TRBD2. J lost 2 bases, V lost 4 bases, and 12 bases had no gene match. CDR3 length: 16 amino acids. CDR1 is SGDLS, CDR2 YYNGEE, per germline. CDR3 loop: CASSPSPLASPYEQYF. The DNA for the CDR3 is TGTGCCAGCAGCCCGAGCCCACTAGCGTCCCCCTACGAGCAGTACTTC.

The chain is built from TRBV7-2 and TRBJ2-2; TRBD1 aligns across 8 bases. Trimming cost V 5 bases and J 7 bases; bases outside gene matches: 9. CDR1 is SGHTA and CDR2 is FQGNSA in the germline V gene. The CDR3 is 15 residues long. As DNA, the CDR3 is TGTGCCAGCAGCCCAGGGGGCAGGAGAGACGGGGAGCTGTTTTTT. As protein: CASSPGGRRDGELFF. Complete variable domain (other parts from reference TRBV7-2 and TRBJ2-2): GAGVSQSPSNKVTEKGKDVELRCDPISGHTALYWYRQSLGQGLEFLIYFQGNSAPDKSGLPSDRFSAERTGGSVSTLTIQRTQQEDSAVYLCASSPGGRRDGELFFGEGSRLTVL.

The rearrangement uses TRBV5-6 and TRBJ1-2; D may be TRBD1 (5 bases). CDR1 SGHDT and CDR2 YYEEEE come from the germline V gene. The CDR3 has 14 residues. Trimming took off 6 bases at V and 4 bases at J, with 16 bases between the two ends. The CDR3 sequence: CASNQFGGVYGYTF. CDR3 sequence (DNA): TGTGCCAGCAACCAATTCGGAGGGGTCTATGGCTACACCTTC.